Presented here are 9 T cell receptor beta chains from one specimen sequenced in a study of cytomegalovirus exposure and HLA in healthy donors. In the PCR, 60 Vbeta and 13 Jbeta primers were used. The data were produced by immunoSEQ multiplex PCR, yet TCRdb's version contains in-frame clones alone and is incomplete. The sample contains over 150,000 clones, 60% to 85% of which appear only once. Material: PBMCs. The receptor source for this set is a woman under 30 in good health and CMV-seronegative.

V usage is TRBV18 and J usage is TRBJ1-1; 7 bases are a match to TRBD1. V lost 2 bases and J lost 0; bases outside the gene matches: 6. Germline CDR1 reads KGHSH; CDR2 reads LQKENI. The CDR3 contains 16 residues. This CDR3 is CASSPISGTVNTEAFF. The CDR3 DNA is TGTGCCAGCTCACCAATCTCCGGGACAGTGAACACTGAAGCTTTCTTT.

The chain recombines TRBV27 with TRBJ1-1; 10 nucleotides agree with TRBD1. CDR3 length equals 14 residues. Germline V gene data show CDR1 as MNHEY and CDR2 as SMNVEV (reference sequence). The junction had 4 bases not matched to a gene; V was cut back by 5 bases and J by 4 bases. The CDR3 here is CASSPGQGGTEAFF. The CDR3 DNA sequence: TGTGCCAGCAGTCCCGGACAGGGGGGCACTGAAGCTTTCTTT.

CDR3 sequence (DNA): TGTGCCAGCAGTTTAGCGGAACCGGGACTAGCGACGATGGGGGAGCTGTTTTTT. It codes for CASSLAEPGLATMGELFF. The chain links TRBV27 to TRBJ2-2, with TRBD2 matching 10 bases. Trimming took 2 bases from V and 8 from J; bases not matched to a gene: 14. The CDR3 length is 18 residues. Germline V CDR1 and CDR2: MNHEY, SMNVEV (reference sequence).

The genes are TRBV6-5 and TRBJ1-5, with no clear D. The ends were cut back, 2 bases at V and 0 bases at J, with 8 bases in the middle. Germline lookup yields CDR1 MNHEY and CDR2 SVGAGI. The CDR3 consists of 15 residues. The CDR3 spells CASSYLGDSNQPQHF. The CDR3 bases are TGTGCCAGCAGTTACCTGGGCGATAGCAATCAGCCCCAGCATTTT.

The genes are TRBV5-1 and TRBJ2-7; D unclear. V dropped 2 bases and J dropped 0 bases, with 9 bases sitting between them. The CDR3 is 14 residues long. Per germline, CDR1 SGHRS and CDR2 YFSETQ. CDR3 in amino acids: CASSFTGDSYEQYF. The CDR3 DNA is TGCGCCAGCAGCTTCACGGGTGACTCCTACGAGCAGTACTTC.

The V call is TRBV5-4, the J call TRBJ2-7; TRBD2 matches at 11 bases. V shed 3 bases and J 4 bases; nucleotides not matched to a gene: 9. CDR1 is SGHNT, CDR2 YYREEE, per germline (reference sequence). The CDR3 has 16 residues. The CDR3 region is CASSSALTSGRYEQYF. The CDR3 bases are TGTGCCAGCAGCTCCGCCCTTACTAGCGGGAGATACGAGCAGTACTTC.

This rearrangement joins TRBV7-2 to TRBJ2-5, with TRBD2 matching 7 bases. Per the germline V gene, CDR1 is SGHTA and CDR2 is FQGNSA. The V and J ends lost 0 bases and 4 bases, in that order; junction bases with no gene match: 5. This CDR3 region has 15 residues. CDR3 nucleotide sequence: TGTGCCAGCAGCTTAGCGTTAGGACTAGGAGAGACCCAGTACTTC. Translation gives CASSLALGLGETQYF.

This clone was found a few times. Other DNA variants within this sample encode the same CDR3. The chain has TRBV5-1 and TRBJ1-2; weak D call: TRBD1 (5 bases). Deletions cut 2 bases from V and 8 bases from J, with 19 bases between. The CDR3 loop spans 15 amino acids. CDR1 SGHRS and CDR2 YFSETQ come from the germline V gene. The CDR3 sequence: CASSFLGGGQGGYTF. The CDR3 bases are TGCGCCAGCAGCTTCTTGGGGGGAGGACAAGGGGGCTACACCTTC.

V is TRBV28 and J is TRBJ1-5, with TRBD1 identical over 8 bases. This CDR3 is built from 17 residues. The junction had 13 bases not matched to a gene; V was cut back by 6 bases and J by 3 bases. The germline CDR1 and CDR2 sequences are MDHEN and SYDVKM. The CDR3 is CASSTGGADILNQPQHF. CDR3 DNA: TGTGCCAGCAGCACAGGGGGGGCAGACATCCTCAATCAGCCCCAGCATTTT.